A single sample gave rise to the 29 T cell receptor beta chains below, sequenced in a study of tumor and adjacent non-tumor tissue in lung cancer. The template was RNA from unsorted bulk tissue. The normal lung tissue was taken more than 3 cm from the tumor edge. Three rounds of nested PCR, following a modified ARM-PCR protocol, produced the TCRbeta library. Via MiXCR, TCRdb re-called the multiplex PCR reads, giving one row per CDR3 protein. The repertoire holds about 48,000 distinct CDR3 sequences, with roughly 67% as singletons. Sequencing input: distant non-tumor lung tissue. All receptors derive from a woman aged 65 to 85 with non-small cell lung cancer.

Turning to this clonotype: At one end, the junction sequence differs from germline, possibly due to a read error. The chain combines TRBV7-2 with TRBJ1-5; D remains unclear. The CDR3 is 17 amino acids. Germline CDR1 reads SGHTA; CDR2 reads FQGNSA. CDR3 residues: CASSRSYGELSNQPQHF. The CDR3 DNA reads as TGTGCCAGCAGCAGAAGCTATGGGGAGTTGAGCAATCAGCCCCAACATTTT. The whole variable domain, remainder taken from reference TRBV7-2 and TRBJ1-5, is GAGVSQSPSNKVTEKGKDVELRCDPISGHTALYWYRQSLGQGLEFLIYFQGNSAPDKSGLPSDRFSAERTGGSVSTLTIQRTQQEDSAVYLCASSRSYGELSNQPQHFGDGTRLSIL.

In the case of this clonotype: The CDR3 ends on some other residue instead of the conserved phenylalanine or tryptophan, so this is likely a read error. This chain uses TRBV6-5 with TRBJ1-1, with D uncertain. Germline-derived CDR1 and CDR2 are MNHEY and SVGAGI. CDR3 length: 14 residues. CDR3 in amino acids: CTSSASSSVSEAFL. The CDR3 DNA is TGTACCAGCAGTGCCTCGAGCAGCGTTAGTGAAGCTTTCCTT.

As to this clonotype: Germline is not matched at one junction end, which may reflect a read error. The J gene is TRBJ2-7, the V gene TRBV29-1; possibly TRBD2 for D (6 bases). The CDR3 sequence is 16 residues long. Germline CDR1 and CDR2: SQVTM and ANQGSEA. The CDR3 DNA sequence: TGCAGCGTTGACCTCTCCGGGACTGTGGGCTCCTACAAGCAGTACTTT. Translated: CSVDLSGTVGSYKQYF.

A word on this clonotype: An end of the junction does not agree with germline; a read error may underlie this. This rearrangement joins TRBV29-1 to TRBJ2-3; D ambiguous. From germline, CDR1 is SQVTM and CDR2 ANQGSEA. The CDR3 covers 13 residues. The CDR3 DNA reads TGCAGCGTTGAAATCGCAGGCACAGATATGCAGTATTTT. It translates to CSVEIAGTDMQYF.

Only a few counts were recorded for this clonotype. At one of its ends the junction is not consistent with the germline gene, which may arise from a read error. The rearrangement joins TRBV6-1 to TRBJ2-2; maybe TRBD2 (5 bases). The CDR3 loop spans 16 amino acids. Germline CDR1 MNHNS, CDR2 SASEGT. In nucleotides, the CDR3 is TGTGCCAGCAGTGCGGCCCCGGTCGCGAACACCGGGGAACTGTTTTTT. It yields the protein CASSAAPVANTGELFF.

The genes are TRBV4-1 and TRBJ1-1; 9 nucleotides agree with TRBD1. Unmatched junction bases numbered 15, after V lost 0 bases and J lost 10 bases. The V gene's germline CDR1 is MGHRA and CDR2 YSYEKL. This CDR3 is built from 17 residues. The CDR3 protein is CASSQEGTGNLDAAAFF. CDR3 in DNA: TGCGCCAGCAGCCAAGAGGGGACAGGGAATCTGGACGCTGCAGCTTTCTTT.

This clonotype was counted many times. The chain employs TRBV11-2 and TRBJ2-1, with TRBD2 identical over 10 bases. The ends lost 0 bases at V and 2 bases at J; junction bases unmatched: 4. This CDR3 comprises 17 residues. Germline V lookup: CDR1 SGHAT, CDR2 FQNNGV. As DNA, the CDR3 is TGTGCCAGCAGCTTAGATCTGCTAGCGGGAGCCTACAATGAGCAGTTCTTC. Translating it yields CASSLDLLAGAYNEQFF.

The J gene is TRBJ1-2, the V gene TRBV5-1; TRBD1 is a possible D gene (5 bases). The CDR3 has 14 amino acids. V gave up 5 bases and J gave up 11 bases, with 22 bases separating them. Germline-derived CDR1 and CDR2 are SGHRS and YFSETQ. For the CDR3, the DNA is TGCGCCAGCAGTCCTAGAAGGACACCGGACGCTTACACCTTC. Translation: CASSPRRTPDAYTF.

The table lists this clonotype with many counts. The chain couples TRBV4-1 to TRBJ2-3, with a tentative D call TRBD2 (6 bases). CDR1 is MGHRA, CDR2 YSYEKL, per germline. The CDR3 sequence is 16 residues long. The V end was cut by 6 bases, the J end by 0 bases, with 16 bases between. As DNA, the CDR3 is TGCGCCAGCAGTCGAAGGGACTCCGCTAGCACAGATACGCAGTATTTT. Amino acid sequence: CASSRRDSASTDTQYF.

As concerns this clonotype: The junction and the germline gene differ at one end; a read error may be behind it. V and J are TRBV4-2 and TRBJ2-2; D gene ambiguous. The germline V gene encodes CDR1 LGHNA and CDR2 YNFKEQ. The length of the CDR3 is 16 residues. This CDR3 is CDSSQDWTTKTGELFF. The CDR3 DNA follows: TGTGACAGCAGCCAAGATTGGACCACGAAGACCGGGGAGCTGTTTTTT.

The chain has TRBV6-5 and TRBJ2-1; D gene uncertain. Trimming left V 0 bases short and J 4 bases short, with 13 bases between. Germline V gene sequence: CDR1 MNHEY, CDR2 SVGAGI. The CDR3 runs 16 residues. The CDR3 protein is CASSYSAWDSYNEQFF. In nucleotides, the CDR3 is TGTGCCAGCAGTTACTCTGCTTGGGATAGTTACAATGAGCAGTTCTTC.

CDR3 bases: TGTGCCATCAATCCAGGGGGCTACACGGGAGGAAACACCATATATTTT. It yields the protein CAINPGGYTGGNTIYF. The V and J genes are TRBV6-1 and TRBJ1-3, with 8 bases that match TRBD1. The CDR3 length is 16 residues. J lost 4 bases, V lost 10 bases, and 15 bases had no gene match. Germline V lookup: CDR1 MNHNS, CDR2 SASEGT.

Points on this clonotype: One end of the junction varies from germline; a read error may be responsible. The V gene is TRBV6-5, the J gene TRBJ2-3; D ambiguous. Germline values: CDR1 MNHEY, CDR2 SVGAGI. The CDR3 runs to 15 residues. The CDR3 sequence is CASSYPFMNSDTQYF. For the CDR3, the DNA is TGTGCTAGCAGTTACCCGTTTATGAACTCAGATACGCAGTATTTT.

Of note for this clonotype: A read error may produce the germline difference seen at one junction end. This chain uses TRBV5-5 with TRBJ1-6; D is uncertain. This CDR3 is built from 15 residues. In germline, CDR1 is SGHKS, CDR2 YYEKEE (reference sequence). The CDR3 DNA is TGTGCCAGCACCTTGGAACCCGGTGGTAATTCACCCTTCCACTTT. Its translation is CASTLEPGGNSPFHF.

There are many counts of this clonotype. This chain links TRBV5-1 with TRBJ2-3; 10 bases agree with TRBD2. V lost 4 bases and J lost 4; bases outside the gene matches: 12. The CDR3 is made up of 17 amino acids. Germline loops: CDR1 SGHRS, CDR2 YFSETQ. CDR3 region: CASSAGSSGRVADTQYF. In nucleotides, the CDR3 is TGCGCCAGCAGCGCTGGATCTAGCGGGAGAGTGGCAGATACGCAGTATTTT.

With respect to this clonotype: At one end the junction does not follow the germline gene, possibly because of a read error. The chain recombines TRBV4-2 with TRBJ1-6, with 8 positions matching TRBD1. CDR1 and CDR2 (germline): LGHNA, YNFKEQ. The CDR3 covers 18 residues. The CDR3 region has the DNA TGTGCCAGCAGCCAGCTAACTCCGGGACAGGACTATAATTCACCTCTCCACTTT. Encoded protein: CASSQLTPGQDYNSPLHF.

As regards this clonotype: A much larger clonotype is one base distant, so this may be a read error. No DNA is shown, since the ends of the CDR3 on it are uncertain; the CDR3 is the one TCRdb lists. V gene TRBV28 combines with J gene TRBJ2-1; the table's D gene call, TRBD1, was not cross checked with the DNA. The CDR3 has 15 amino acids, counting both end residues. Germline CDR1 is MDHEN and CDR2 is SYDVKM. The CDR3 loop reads CASILGGLVDNEQFF.

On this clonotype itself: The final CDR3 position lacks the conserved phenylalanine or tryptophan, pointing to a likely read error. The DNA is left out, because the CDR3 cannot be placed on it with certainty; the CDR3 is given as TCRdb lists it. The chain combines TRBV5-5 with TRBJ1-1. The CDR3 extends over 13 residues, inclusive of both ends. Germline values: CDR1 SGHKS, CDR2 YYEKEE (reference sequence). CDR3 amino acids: CASTLLGDTEASS.

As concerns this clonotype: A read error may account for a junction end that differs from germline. DNA of the CDR3: TGCACCAGCAGGAAGCACGGAGACACTGAAGCTTTCTTT. Amino acid sequence: CTSRKHGDTEAFF. V gene TRBV5-1 combines with J gene TRBJ1-1; no clear D gene. Per the germline V gene, CDR1 is SGHRS and CDR2 is YFSETQ. This CDR3 has 13 amino acids.

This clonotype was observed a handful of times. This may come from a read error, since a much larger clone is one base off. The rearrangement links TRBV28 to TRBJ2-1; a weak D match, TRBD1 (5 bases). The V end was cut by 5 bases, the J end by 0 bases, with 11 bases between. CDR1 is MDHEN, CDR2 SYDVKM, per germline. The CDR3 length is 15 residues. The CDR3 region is CASSQAGISYNEQFF. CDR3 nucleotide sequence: TGTGCCAGCAGTCAGGCAGGGATCTCCTACAATGAGCAGTTCTTC. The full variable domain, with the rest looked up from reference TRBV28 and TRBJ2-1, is DVKVTQSSRYLVKRTGEKVFLECVQDMDHENMFWYRQDPGLGLRLIYFSYDVKMKEKGDIPEGYSVSREKKERFSLILESASTNQTSMYLCASSQAGISYNEQFFGPGTRLTVL.

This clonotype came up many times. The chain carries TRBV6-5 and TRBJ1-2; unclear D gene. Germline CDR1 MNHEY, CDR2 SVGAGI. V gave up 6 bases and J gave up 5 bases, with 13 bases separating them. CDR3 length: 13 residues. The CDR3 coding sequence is TGTGCCAGCAGACCCGCAGGAGAATATGGCTACACCTTC. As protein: CASRPAGEYGYTF.

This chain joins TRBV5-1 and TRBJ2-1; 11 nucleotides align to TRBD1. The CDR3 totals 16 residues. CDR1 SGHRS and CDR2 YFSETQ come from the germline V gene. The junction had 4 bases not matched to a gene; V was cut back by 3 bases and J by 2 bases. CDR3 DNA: TGCGCCAGCAGCTCGGGGACAGGGGGAACCTACAATGAGCAGTTCTTC. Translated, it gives CASSSGTGGTYNEQFF. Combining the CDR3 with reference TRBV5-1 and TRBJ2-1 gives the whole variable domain KAGVTQTPRYLIKTRGQQVTLSCSPISGHRSVSWYQQTPGQGLQFLFEYFSETQRNKGNFPGRFSGRQFSNSRSEMNVSTLELGDSALYLCASSSGTGGTYNEQFFGPGTRLTVL.

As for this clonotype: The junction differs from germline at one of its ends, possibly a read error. CDR3 bases: TGTGCCAGCACCGTACTAGCGGGAGGTTGGAATGAACAGTTCTTC. Encoded protein: CASTVLAGGWNEQFF. V and J are TRBV6-1 and TRBJ2-1; 12 positions match TRBD2. The germline V gene has CDR1 MNHNS and CDR2 SASEGT. This CDR3 spans 15 amino acids.

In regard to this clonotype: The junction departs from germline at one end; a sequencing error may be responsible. CDR3 region: CASSRGGGRSTDTRYF. The CDR3 coding sequence is TGTGCCAGCAGTCGCGGGGGGGGCAGGAGCACAGATACGCGGTATTTT. The V and J genes are TRBV6-1 and TRBJ2-3; 9 positions match TRBD2. The CDR3 extends over 16 amino acids. Germline V gene sequence: CDR1 MNHNS, CDR2 SASEGT.

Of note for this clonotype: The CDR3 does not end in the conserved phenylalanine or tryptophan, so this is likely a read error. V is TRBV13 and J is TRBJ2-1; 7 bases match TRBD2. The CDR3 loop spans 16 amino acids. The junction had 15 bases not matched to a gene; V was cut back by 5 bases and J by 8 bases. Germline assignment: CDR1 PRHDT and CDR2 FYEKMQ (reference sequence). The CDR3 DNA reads TGTGCCAGCAGCCGTCAGCTTGGCGGGAGTTTTGATGAGCAGTTCTCC. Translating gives CASSRQLGGSFDEQFS.

For the CDR3, the DNA is TGCGCCAACAGTCCCGGGACAATTTTCGATGGCTACACCTTC. This sequence encodes CANSPGTIFDGYTF. The gene calls are TRBV5-1 and TRBJ1-2; D is possibly TRBD1 (6 bases). V dropped 9 bases and J dropped 6 bases, with 21 bases sitting between them. The CDR3 covers 14 residues. Germline-derived CDR1 and CDR2 are SGHRS and YFSETQ.

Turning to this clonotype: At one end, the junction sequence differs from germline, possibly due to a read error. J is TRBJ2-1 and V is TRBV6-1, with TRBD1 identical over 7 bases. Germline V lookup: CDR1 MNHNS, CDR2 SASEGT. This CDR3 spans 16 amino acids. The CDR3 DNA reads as TGTGCCAACAGGGGTTTCCAGGGGAAATCCTACGATGAGCAGTTCTTC. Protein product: CANRGFQGKSYDEQFF.

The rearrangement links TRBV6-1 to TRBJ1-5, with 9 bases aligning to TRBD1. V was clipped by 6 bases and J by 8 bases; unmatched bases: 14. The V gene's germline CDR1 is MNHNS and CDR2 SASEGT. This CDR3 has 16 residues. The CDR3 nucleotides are TGTGCCAGCAGATCCCTAGGACAGGGGTTCGGGGAGCCCCAGCATTTT. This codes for CASRSLGQGFGEPQHF.

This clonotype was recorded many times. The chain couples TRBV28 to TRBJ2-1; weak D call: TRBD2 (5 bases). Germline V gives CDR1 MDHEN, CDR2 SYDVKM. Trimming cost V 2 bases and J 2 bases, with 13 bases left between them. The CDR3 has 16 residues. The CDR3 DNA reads TGTGCCAGCAGTTTAGTGCTTGGACTGACCTACAATGAGCAGTTCTTC. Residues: CASSLVLGLTYNEQFF.